A selection of T cell receptor beta chains follows, all from one sample in a study of blood T cells in healthy people across ages. Each CDR3 protein is one row after TCRdb ran MiXCR on the 5' RACE reads. The data hold approximately 690,000 distinct CDR3 sequences, with 35% to 50% observed a single time. Sequencing used blood. Receptors were obtained from an elderly man in good health. The CDR3 runs from the conserved cysteine through the conserved F or W. D genes are given only for firm matches. Size is stated for part of the rows, as once, few or many counts, or as a class when the clone is expanded.

abundance: few; d_gene: .; j_gene: TRBJ2-7; v_gene: TRBV30; len: 10; CDR3nt: TGTGCCTGGAGTGACAGCGAGCAGTACTTC; CDR3aa: CAWSDSEQYF
abundance: few; d_gene: TRBD1; j_gene: TRBJ1-2; v_gene: TRBV29-1; len: 11; CDR3nt: TGCAGCGTTCCAAGACAGGGCTCATCCACCTTC; CDR3aa: CSVPRQGSSTF
abundance: few; d_gene: .; j_gene: TRBJ1-2; v_gene: TRBV4-1; len: 13; CDR3nt: TGCGCCAGCAGCCAAGAGGGACTCTATGGCTACACCTTC; CDR3aa: CASSQEGLYGYTF
abundance: .; d_gene: .; j_gene: TRBJ2-5; v_gene: TRBV20-1; len: 13; CDR3nt: TGCAGTGCCCCTCGGACGACCAAAGAGACCCAGTACTTC; CDR3aa: CSAPRTTKETQYF
abundance: many; d_gene: TRBD1; j_gene: TRBJ1-1; v_gene: TRBV4-3; len: 15; CDR3nt: TGCGCCAGCAGCCAAGTAGTATCCAGGGGGGCTGAAGCTTTCTTT; CDR3aa: CASSQVVSRGAEAFF
abundance: few; d_gene: TRBD1; j_gene: TRBJ1-2; v_gene: TRBV3-1; len: 15; CDR3nt: TGTGCCAGCAGCCACCCCGGGACAGGCCACTATGGCTACACCTTC; CDR3aa: CASSHPGTGHYGYTF
abundance: .; d_gene: .; j_gene: TRBJ1-1; v_gene: TRBV7-2; len: 13; CDR3nt: TGTGCCAGCAGCTCCGCCCAGGGAACTGAAGCTTTCTTT; CDR3aa: CASSSAQGTEAFF
abundance: .; d_gene: .; j_gene: TRBJ2-7; v_gene: TRBV28; len: 15; CDR3nt: TGTGCCAGCAGTTCACCGGGAAATAATGATTACAAGCAGTACTTC; CDR3aa: CASSSPGNNDYKQYF
abundance: .; d_gene: .; j_gene: TRBJ2-5; v_gene: TRBV7-2; len: 14; CDR3nt: TGTGCCAGCAGCTTAGCGGGGGGTAACAATGAGCAGTACTTC; CDR3aa: CASSLAGGNNEQYF
abundance: many; d_gene: .; j_gene: TRBJ2-1; v_gene: TRBV7-6; len: 13; CDR3nt: TGTGCCAGCAGCTTCCAATCCTACAATGAGCAGTTCTTC; CDR3aa: CASSFQSYNEQFF
abundance: .; d_gene: TRBD1; j_gene: TRBJ1-2; v_gene: TRBV3-1; len: 16; CDR3nt: TGTGCCAGCAGCCAAGGACAGGGGACCCATCCCTATGGCTACACCTTC; CDR3aa: CASSQGQGTHPYGYTF
abundance: .; d_gene: TRBD1; j_gene: TRBJ1-6; v_gene: TRBV20-1; len: 13; CDR3nt: TGCAGTGCTAGGGGACAGGGAAATTCACCCCTCCACTTT; CDR3aa: CSARGQGNSPLHF
abundance: many; d_gene: TRBD2; j_gene: TRBJ2-1; v_gene: TRBV29-1; len: 12; CDR3nt: TGCAGCGTTATAGCGGGGGGCTTTGTGCAGTTCTTC; CDR3aa: CSVIAGGFVQFF
abundance: .; d_gene: TRBD2; j_gene: TRBJ2-3; v_gene: TRBV12-3/TRBV12-4; len: 18; CDR3nt: TGTGCCAGCAGTCCCCACTTGGGACTAGGAGGGCGAACAGATACGCAGTATTTT; CDR3aa: CASSPHLGLGGRTDTQYF
abundance: few; d_gene: TRBD1; j_gene: TRBJ2-6; v_gene: TRBV6-6; len: 17; CDR3nt: TGTGCCAGCAGCTCGCCGGGACAGGGGTACGGGGCCAACGTCCTGACTTTC; CDR3aa: CASSSPGQGYGANVLTF
abundance: .; d_gene: .; j_gene: TRBJ2-4; v_gene: TRBV27; len: 14; CDR3nt: TGTGCCAGCAGCGACAACCCCGTTTACTACGAACAGTACTTC; CDR3aa: CASSDNPVYYEQYF
abundance: .; d_gene: TRBD1; j_gene: TRBJ1-6; v_gene: TRBV20-1; len: 15; CDR3nt: TGCAGTGCTGAACCCCAGAGGACAGGGACTTCACCCCTCCACTTT; CDR3aa: CSAEPQRTGTSPLHF